The T cell receptor beta chain described here comes from a study of graft-versus-host responses after intestinal transplantation. Looking at the study overall: Transplantation in recipients was multivisceral, liver-intestinal, or isolated intestinal. The whole recipient group had anti-thymocyte globulin induction followed by tacrolimus and steroids for two to three years. Study-level findings and limits: Individuals carrying graft-donor T cell macrochimerism showed high graft-versus-host to host-versus-graft clonal ratios in allografts. GvH clones appeared in recipient marrow, some first in ileum or blood.

A word on this clone: Antigen: not known.

Between the trimmed V and J ends, which lost 0 bases and 2 bases, there was a span of 8 bases. Germline V gene sequence: CDR1 SGHDT, CDR2 YYEEEE. CDR3 length: 14 amino acids. Generated by immunoSEQ multiplex PCR, the TCRdb table keeps only in-frame clones and is missing some. The table has 85,000 to 100,000 clones, roughly nine tenths seen once. The source is a human donor who received an intestinal transplant. The chain employs TRBV5-6 and TRBJ2-5; no clear D. The specimen comprised unstimulated CD4+ T cells sorted from spleen or lymph node cells, sampled before intestinal transplant. Here the CDR3 reads CASSLAGAQETQYF. CDR3 nucleotides: TGTGCCAGCAGCTTGGCGGGTGCGCAAGAGACCCAGTACTTC.